Listed below are T cell receptor beta chains from one sample, sequenced in a study of beta chain features in type 1 diabetes. Some clones are missing from TCRdb's copy, which holds only in-frame ones; the method was immunoSEQ multiplex PCR. The table lists 93,000 or so clones, 25% to 30% of them singletons. Sample: central memory CD4+ T cells from blood. The receptor set was obtained from a woman in her late teens or twenties with type 1 diabetes. CDR3s include the opening cysteine and the closing phenylalanine or tryptophan. The D gene is left open where the match is weak. Size is omitted from some rows. Given values are once, few, many or a class for expanded clones.

TRBV20-1	.	TRBJ1-5	.	TGCAGTGCTAGGTCTGATCAGCCCCAGCATTTT	CSARSDQPQHF
TRBV7-2	few	TRBJ1-1	.	TGTGCCAGCAGCTTACTAGTGGAGAACACTGAAGCTTTCTTT	CASSLLVENTEAFF
TRBV18	few	TRBJ1-5	.	TGTGCCAGCTCACCACTGTCAGGCGATCAGCCCCAGCATTTT	CASSPLSGDQPQHF
TRBV5-1	few	TRBJ1-4	TRBD1	TGCGCCAGCAGCCGGACAGGGGCCGACGAAAAACTGTTTTTT	CASSRTGADEKLFF
TRBV27	.	TRBJ2-3	TRBD2	TGTGCCAGCAGGGACTGGACTAGCGGGAGTCCAGATACGCAGTATTTT	CASRDWTSGSPDTQYF
TRBV27	.	TRBJ2-5	TRBD2	TGTGCCAGCAGGTGGGGGGGGACCCAGTACTTC	CASRWGGTQYF
TRBV6-1	few	TRBJ2-6	.	TGTGCCAGCAGTGCGGGGACATCTGGGGCCAACGTCCTGACTTTC	CASSAGTSGANVLTF
TRBV2	few	TRBJ2-5	.	TGTGCCAGCAGGGAGGGAAGGGAAGAGACCCAGTACTTC	CASREGREETQYF
TRBV29-1	.	TRBJ1-1	.	TGCAGCGCTGCCCGCAGGGCGGTGGAAGAAGCTTTCTTT	CSAARRAVEEAFF
TRBV6-5	once	TRBJ1-2	TRBD1	TGTGCCAGCAGTTACACCGACAGGGCCAGCTACACCTTC	CASSYTDRASYTF
TRBV7-2	.	TRBJ2-3	TRBD1	TGTGCCAGCAGCTCAAACAGGGGGCGCACAGATACGCAGTATTTT	CASSSNRGRTDTQYF
TRBV6-5	.	TRBJ1-2	.	TGTGCCAGCAGTCGGGACACTACCCCTTATGGCTACACCTTC	CASSRDTTPYGYTF
TRBV28	.	TRBJ1-1	TRBD1	TGTGCCACCCAATATGGAGGGGGCGCGAACACTGAAGCTTTCTTT	CATQYGGGANTEAFF
TRBV27	few	TRBJ1-4	TRBD1	TGTGCCAGCAGTTTGACAGGGCGGAATGAAAAACTGTTTTTT	CASSLTGRNEKLFF
TRBV10-1	.	TRBJ2-3	.	TGCGCCAGCAGCCTCGGCGGGACTACAGATACGCAGTATTTT	CASSLGGTTDTQYF
TRBV9	few	TRBJ2-3	.	TGTGCCAGCAGCGTGCTCCCTATTGGCACAGATACGCAGTATTTT	CASSVLPIGTDTQYF
TRBV28	few	TRBJ2-7	.	TGTGCCAGCCGGGCAGGGACCTACGAGCAGTACTTC	CASRAGTYEQYF
TRBV18	.	TRBJ2-5	TRBD2	TGTGCCAGCTCCCAGCTAGCGGGAGGGCCTGGTGAGACCCAGTACTTC	CASSQLAGGPGETQYF
TRBV2	.	TRBJ1-2	TRBD1	TGTGCCAGCAGTGATTTTATGCAGGGGGATACCTATGGCTACACCTTC	CASSDFMQGDTYGYTF
TRBV7-2	.	TRBJ1-2	.	TGTGCCAGCAGCTTAGGGACGGGGGGCTACACCTTC	CASSLGTGGYTF
TRBV28	few	TRBJ2-1	TRBD2	TGTGCCAGCTCTCCGGGAGGGCCTAGCAATGAGCAGTTCTTC	CASSPGGPSNEQFF
TRBV9	once	TRBJ2-3	.	TGTGCCAGCGGGGGGGGCGGAGGGGGCACAGATACGCAGTATTTT	CASGGGGGGTDTQYF
TRBV30	few	TRBJ1-1	.	TGTGCCTGGAGGGTCGACAGTCCCGAAGCTTTCTTT	CAWRVDSPEAFF
TRBV27	few	TRBJ2-7	TRBD1	TGTGCCAGCGGAAGACAGGGGGCCTACGAGCAGTACTTC	CASGRQGAYEQYF
TRBV4-1	.	TRBJ2-1	.	TGCGCCAGCAGCCAAGACGAGGGGCCGCAACGTGGGGGGAGATACAATGAGCAGTTCTTC	CASSQDEGPQRGGRYNEQFF
TRBV18	few	TRBJ2-7	TRBD2	TGTGCCAGCTCACCCCCGGGACTAGCGGCTCATAAGCAGTACTTC	CASSPPGLAAHKQYF
TRBV18	.	TRBJ2-7	TRBD2	TGTGCCAGCTCACCCTTTAGCGGGCTAAGCTCCTACGAGCAGTACTTC	CASSPFSGLSSYEQYF
TRBV6-5	few	TRBJ2-3	.	TGTGCCAGCAGTTACCTCAGAGGGTCGAAGGGAGATACGCAGTATTTT	CASSYLRGSKGDTQYF
TRBV6-6	few	TRBJ2-1	.	TGTGCCAGCATCGGTTCCGGCAGGGACAATGAGCAGTTCTTC	CASIGSGRDNEQFF
TRBV5-1	.	TRBJ1-1	.	TGCGCCAGCAGCTTGGCCGGGGGGGGCGCCGGGACTGAAGCTTTCTTT	CASSLAGGGAGTEAFF
TRBV4-2	.	TRBJ2-5	TRBD2	TGTGCCAGCAGCCAAGATTCAACTAGCGGAAGGTTCCAAGAGACCCAGTACTTC	CASSQDSTSGRFQETQYF
TRBV2	few	TRBJ1-5	TRBD1	TGTGCCAGCTATGGGGGACAGGGGAATCAGCCCCAGCATTTT	CASYGGQGNQPQHF
TRBV2	few	TRBJ1-2	.	TGTGCCAGCGCAAACAGGGATCAAGGCTACACCTTC	CASANRDQGYTF
TRBV7-3	few	TRBJ2-7	TRBD2	TGTGCCAGCAGCTTAGGACCAAGAGGGCTAGCGGGCTACGAGCAGTACTTC	CASSLGPRGLAGYEQYF
TRBV7-9	.	TRBJ2-3	TRBD2	TGTGCCAGCAGCTTAAGGCTAGCGGGAGTAGATACGCAGTATTTT	CASSLRLAGVDTQYF
TRBV28	.	TRBJ2-5	.	TGTGCCAGCAGGTCTTCGGAGACCGCTGGGGAGCAGTACTTC	CASRSSETAGEQYF
TRBV5-1	few	TRBJ1-1	.	TGCGCCAGCAGCTTGAAAGAAGGGAGGAGGGGCACTGAAGCTTTCTTT	CASSLKEGRRGTEAFF
TRBV5-4	.	TRBJ2-2	TRBD2	TGTGCCAGCAGCCCGCCTAGCGGGAGCCACACCGGGGAGCTGTTTTTT	CASSPPSGSHTGELFF
TRBV2	few	TRBJ1-4	.	TGTGCCAGCAGCGGTGACAGGCCTCCAAATGAAAAACTGTTTTTT	CASSGDRPPNEKLFF
TRBV12-1	few	TRBJ2-1	.	TGTGCCAGCAGCTTTGATGCGGGGGGGTACAGTGAGCAGTTCTTC	CASSFDAGGYSEQFF
TRBV29-1	few	TRBJ2-5	.	TGCAGCGTTGGCGAGGGCCAAGAGACCCAGTACTTC	CSVGEGQETQYF
TRBV9	few	TRBJ2-2	.	TGTGCCAGCAGCGTAGCGGGAGTAGACACCGGGGAGCTGTTTTTT	CASSVAGVDTGELFF
TRBV7-3	.	TRBJ2-3	TRBD2	TGTGCCAGCAGCTACTATACTAGCGGCACAGATACGCAGTATTTT	CASSYYTSGTDTQYF
TRBV7-2	.	TRBJ2-1	.	TGTGCCAGCAGCTCAAGAATGGATAGCGTTAATCCACAGTTCTTC	CASSSRMDSVNPQFF
TRBV5-1	.	TRBJ2-2	TRBD2	TGCGCCAGCAGCTTGGGTCTAGCGGGAGTGTCCGGGGAGCTGTTTTTT	CASSLGLAGVSGELFF
TRBV25-1	.	TRBJ2-2	.	TGTGCCAGCAGTTGGGGGGGCGCGGGGACCGGGGAGCTGTTTTTT	CASSWGGAGTGELFF
TRBV30	few	TRBJ2-7	.	TGTGCCTGCAGAAGGTCAAACCTCCAGTCGGGCGAGCAGTACTTC	CACRRSNLQSGEQYF